Listed below are T cell receptor beta chains from one sample, sequenced in a study of shared clonotypes between healthy human individuals. Data came from immunoSEQ multiplex PCR; TCRdb stores just in-frame clones and leaves some out. The table lists fewer than 600,000 clones, approximately 85% of them singletons, with under 15% in the top ten. Material: PBMCs. Every receptor here comes from a woman in her thirties or forties in good health. Some clones in this sample may be carry-over from other donors' samples. Both conserved end residues are part of each CDR3. Each record gives: clone size, D gene, J gene, CDR3 length, V gene, CDR3 DNA, CDR3 protein. A D gene is named only where the DNA matches it firmly. Part of the rows lack a size; the others show once, few, many or a class for expanded clones.

size: -
D: -
J: TRBJ2-3
length: 12
V: TRBV18
DNA: TGTGCCAGCTCACCGAATCGGGATACGCAGTATTTT
CDR3: CASSPNRDTQYF

size: -
D: -
J: TRBJ2-3
length: 15
V: TRBV19
DNA: TGTGCCAGTAGTATATTGGGGATTAGCACAGATACGCAGTATTTT
CDR3: CASSILGISTDTQYF

size: -
D: -
J: TRBJ2-1
length: 13
V: TRBV7-2
DNA: TGTGCCAGCAGCCCTTCGACTCCCAATGAGCAGTTCTTC
CDR3: CASSPSTPNEQFF

size: once
D: -
J: TRBJ2-2
length: 15
V: TRBV19
DNA: TGTGCCAGTAATGGAGGAACCGCGAACACCGGGGAGCTGTTTTTT
CDR3: CASNGGTANTGELFF

size: few
D: -
J: TRBJ2-5
length: 15
V: TRBV28
DNA: TGTGCCAGCAGTCCCGCCAGGGACGTCCAAGAGACCCAGTACTTC
CDR3: CASSPARDVQETQYF

size: -
D: -
J: TRBJ2-4
length: 13
V: TRBV28
DNA: TGTGCCAGCAGTTTGACTGGGACGAACATTCAGTACTTC
CDR3: CASSLTGTNIQYF

size: -
D: TRBD2
J: TRBJ2-3
length: 17
V: TRBV14
DNA: TGTGCCAGCAGCCAAGATGGAGCGGGAGGGCCGGGAGATACGCAGTATTTT
CDR3: CASSQDGAGGPGDTQYF

size: -
D: -
J: TRBJ1-1
length: 15
V: TRBV7-2
DNA: TGTGCCAGCAGCTTATTCAGGGGCTCGGACACTGAAGCTTTCTTT
CDR3: CASSLFRGSDTEAFF

size: -
D: -
J: TRBJ2-7
length: 14
V: TRBV5-5
DNA: TGTGCCAGCACCGAGATCCGTACGTCCTACGAGCAGTACTTC
CDR3: CASTEIRTSYEQYF

size: few
D: -
J: TRBJ1-1
length: 12
V: TRBV29-1
DNA: TGCAGCGTTGATGACTGGAACACTGAAGCTTTCTTT
CDR3: CSVDDWNTEAFF

size: -
D: TRBD1
J: TRBJ1-4
length: 15
V: TRBV19
DNA: TGTGCCAGTAGTATCCTCCACAGGGGGTCTGAAAAACTGTTTTTT
CDR3: CASSILHRGSEKLFF

size: -
D: -
J: TRBJ1-5
length: 15
V: TRBV10-3
DNA: TGTGCCATCAGTGAGGACAGGTTTATTGGTCAGCCCCAGCATTTT
CDR3: CAISEDRFIGQPQHF

size: -
D: -
J: TRBJ2-1
length: 15
V: TRBV5-1
DNA: TGCGCCAGCAGCTGGACCGGGACAACCTACAATGAGCAGTTCTTC
CDR3: CASSWTGTTYNEQFF

size: -
D: TRBD2
J: TRBJ2-7
length: 14
V: TRBV27
DNA: TGTGCCAGCAGTTTCAGGACTAGCGGGATTGAGCAGTACTTC
CDR3: CASSFRTSGIEQYF

size: -
D: TRBD2
J: TRBJ2-7
length: 13
V: TRBV7-2
DNA: TGTGCCAGCAGCTTAGTAGCGGGCCGCGAGCAGTACTTC
CDR3: CASSLVAGREQYF

size: -
D: TRBD2
J: TRBJ2-7
length: 15
V: TRBV4-2
DNA: TGTGCCAGCAGCCTGGCCGAGCGGGAGTCTTACGAGCAGTACTTC
CDR3: CASSLAERESYEQYF

size: few
D: TRBD1
J: TRBJ2-7
length: 13
V: TRBV5-1
DNA: TGCGCCAGCAGCCCCGGGACAGGGCCCGAGCAGTACTTC
CDR3: CASSPGTGPEQYF

size: -
D: TRBD2
J: TRBJ2-3
length: 18
V: TRBV28
DNA: TGTGCCAGCAGTTCATTAGTAGCGGGGGCTACGGGCGCAGATACGCAGTATTTT
CDR3: CASSSLVAGATGADTQYF

size: -
D: -
J: TRBJ2-5
length: 13
V: TRBV7-7
DNA: TGTGCTAGCAGTTCCCGACTCGGGGAGACCCAGTACTTC
CDR3: CASSSRLGETQYF

size: -
D: -
J: TRBJ2-3
length: 14
V: TRBV7-3
DNA: TGTGCCAGCAGCCCGGGTGGAAACACAGATACGCAGTATTTT
CDR3: CASSPGGNTDTQYF

size: -
D: TRBD1
J: TRBJ2-3
length: 14
V: TRBV25-1
DNA: TGTGCCAGCCGACAGGGGCTGGACACAGATACGCAGTATTTT
CDR3: CASRQGLDTDTQYF

size: -
D: -
J: TRBJ2-3
length: 14
V: TRBV10-3
DNA: TGTGCCATCAGTGAGGCCACACCCCCAGATACGCAGTATTTT
CDR3: CAISEATPPDTQYF

size: few
D: TRBD2
J: TRBJ2-2
length: 17
V: TRBV19
DNA: TGTGCCAGTAGTCCCAGGGGGACTAGCGGGAAGAACGGGGAGCTGTTTTTT
CDR3: CASSPRGTSGKNGELFF

size: -
D: -
J: TRBJ1-3
length: 16
V: TRBV7-6
DNA: TGTGCCAGCAGCTCACGGGACGAAGGGCTTGGAAACACCATATATTTT
CDR3: CASSSRDEGLGNTIYF

size: -
D: -
J: TRBJ1-3
length: 16
V: TRBV27
DNA: TGTGCCAGCAGTCCCCGACAGTTAATCTCTGGAAACACCATATATTTT
CDR3: CASSPRQLISGNTIYF

size: -
D: TRBD1
J: TRBJ2-6
length: 17
V: TRBV28
DNA: TGTGCCAGCAGTATTAGGACAGGGAACTCTGGGGCCAACGTCCTGACTTTC
CDR3: CASSIRTGNSGANVLTF

size: -
D: TRBD1
J: TRBJ2-7
length: 13
V: TRBV2
DNA: TGTGCCAGCGGGACAGTTGTGGTCTACGAGCAGTACTTC
CDR3: CASGTVVVYEQYF

size: -
D: -
J: TRBJ1-1
length: 16
V: TRBV29-1
DNA: TGCAGCGTTGCCTATCGCGTGAGGGAGGGACGGACTGAAGCTTTCTTT
CDR3: CSVAYRVREGRTEAFF

size: -
D: -
J: TRBJ1-5
length: 12
V: TRBV28
DNA: TGTGCCAGCAGTTCGGGGGATCAGCCCCAGCATTTT
CDR3: CASSSGDQPQHF

size: -
D: TRBD2
J: TRBJ2-5
length: 15
V: TRBV13
DNA: TGTGCCAGCAGCTTAGGCGGGAGGGCCTTGGAGACCCAGTACTTC
CDR3: CASSLGGRALETQYF

size: once
D: TRBD1
J: TRBJ2-3
length: 17
V: TRBV7-2
DNA: TGTGCCAGCAGCCACTACCTTCCGGGACAGGGAGGAGATACGCAGTATTTT
CDR3: CASSHYLPGQGGDTQYF

size: once
D: -
J: TRBJ2-3
length: 14
V: TRBV2
DNA: TGTGCCAGCAACACAGCGAGAAACACAGATACGCAGTATTTT
CDR3: CASNTARNTDTQYF

size: -
D: -
J: TRBJ2-1
length: 13
V: TRBV14
DNA: TGTGCCAGCAGCCAGGACAGCTACAATGAGCAGTTCTTC
CDR3: CASSQDSYNEQFF

size: -
D: TRBD2
J: TRBJ2-3
length: 14
V: TRBV6-4
DNA: TGTGCCAGCAGTGTTGAGCGGGAGTCGGATACGCAGTATTTT
CDR3: CASSVERESDTQYF

size: -
D: -
J: TRBJ1-1
length: 15
V: TRBV6-1
DNA: TGTGCCACCCAGAGGGGGGGCCTTAAGAACACTGAAGCTTTCTTT
CDR3: CATQRGGLKNTEAFF

size: -
D: TRBD2
J: TRBJ2-1
length: 16
V: TRBV19
DNA: TGTGCCAGTAGTATTTGGAGCGGGAGGGCCTACAATGAGCAGTTCTTC
CDR3: CASSIWSGRAYNEQFF

size: -
D: -
J: TRBJ2-5
length: 14
V: TRBV14
DNA: TGTGCCAGCAGCCCTCAGGGGATTGGAGAGACCCAGTACTTC
CDR3: CASSPQGIGETQYF

size: -
D: -
J: TRBJ2-2
length: 13
V: TRBV14
DNA: TGTGCCAGCAGCCCAGTTCGGGGCGGGGAGCTGTTTTTT
CDR3: CASSPVRGGELFF

size: -
D: -
J: TRBJ1-1
length: 14
V: TRBV5-6
DNA: TGTGCCAGCAGCTGGTGGGAACAGAACACTGAAGCTTTCTTT
CDR3: CASSWWEQNTEAFF

size: few
D: -
J: TRBJ1-2
length: 11
V: TRBV20-1
DNA: TGCAGTGCCCAGGGAAGGAGCGGCTACACCTTC
CDR3: CSAQGRSGYTF

size: -
D: -
J: TRBJ2-5
length: 14
V: TRBV29-1
DNA: TGCAGCGTTTTACTAGCCGGGTGGTTGGAGACCCAGTACTTC
CDR3: CSVLLAGWLETQYF

size: -
D: TRBD2
J: TRBJ2-3
length: 18
V: TRBV28
DNA: TGTGCCAGCAGTTCCCCCAAATTAGCGGGAGAAACCACAGATACGCAGTATTTT
CDR3: CASSSPKLAGETTDTQYF

size: -
D: -
J: TRBJ1-2
length: 12
V: TRBV30
DNA: TGTGCCTGGGGAGAAGGATCGTATGGCTACACCTTC
CDR3: CAWGEGSYGYTF

size: -
D: -
J: TRBJ2-7
length: 14
V: TRBV2
DNA: TGTGCCAGCAGTCAGTACAGTTTCTCCTACGAGCAGTACTTC
CDR3: CASSQYSFSYEQYF

size: once
D: -
J: TRBJ2-1
length: 14
V: TRBV7-9
DNA: TGTGCCAGCAGCTTACTGACAGAATACAATGAGCAGTTCTTC
CDR3: CASSLLTEYNEQFF

size: -
D: TRBD1
J: TRBJ1-5
length: 13
V: TRBV28
DNA: TGTGCCAGCCTAGACAGGGCCGGTCAGCCCCAGCATTTT
CDR3: CASLDRAGQPQHF